Listed below are T cell receptor beta chains from one sample, sequenced in a study of control samples from healthy donors and cancer patients. Libraries were prepared by immunoSEQ multiplex PCR; TCRdb keeps only in-frame clonotypes and omits some of them. Of more than 25,000 clones in the sample, approximately 94% were seen once. What was sequenced was blood. These receptors were obtained from a man in his sixties in good health. The CDR3 runs from the conserved cysteine through the conserved F or W.

CDR3 protein: CASSSDWSSYNEQFF
V gene: TRBV6-5
J gene: TRBJ2-1

CDR3 protein: CASSLDRVAEAFF
V gene: TRBV19
J gene: TRBJ1-1

CDR3 protein: CASRIQGEGTEAFF
V gene: TRBV10-2
J gene: TRBJ1-1

CDR3 protein: CASSEGVWNYGYTF
V gene: TRBV2
J gene: TRBJ1-2

CDR3 protein: CAIRTDPNEKLFF
V gene: TRBV10-3
J gene: TRBJ1-4

CDR3 protein: CASSPERGHGYTF
V gene: TRBV18
J gene: TRBJ1-2

CDR3 protein: CASSLFRPSGANVLTF
V gene: TRBV11-2
J gene: TRBJ2-6

CDR3 protein: CASSVSPSDTQYF
V gene: TRBV9
J gene: TRBJ2-3

CDR3 protein: CASSLAGGNTGELFF
V gene: TRBV7-6
J gene: TRBJ2-2

CDR3 protein: CASRSTRENSPLHF
V gene: TRBV4-1
J gene: TRBJ1-6

CDR3 protein: CASSQGTYYEQYF
V gene: TRBV7-2
J gene: TRBJ2-7

CDR3 protein: CASSGLNVPSSGNTIYF
V gene: TRBV9
J gene: TRBJ1-3

CDR3 protein: CASSQGQGGVDQPQHF
V gene: TRBV4-1
J gene: TRBJ1-5

CDR3 protein: CASSTIGGSYNEQFF
V gene: TRBV19
J gene: TRBJ2-1

CDR3 protein: CASSPGQATKLAFF
V gene: TRBV7-9
J gene: TRBJ1-1

CDR3 protein: CASSLGSSANEKLFF
V gene: TRBV7-3
J gene: TRBJ1-4

CDR3 protein: CASSESKGLAETQETQYF
V gene: TRBV10-2
J gene: TRBJ2-5

CDR3 protein: CASSLGQPGYEQYF
V gene: TRBV9
J gene: TRBJ2-7

CDR3 protein: CASSDSGLAKNIQYF
V gene: TRBV6-5
J gene: TRBJ2-4

CDR3 protein: CASMGNYGYTF
V gene: TRBV19
J gene: TRBJ1-2

CDR3 protein: CASSQRLNTEAFF
V gene: TRBV3-1/TRBV3-2
J gene: TRBJ1-1

CDR3 protein: CAWSPGRGYTEAFF
V gene: TRBV30
J gene: TRBJ1-1

CDR3 protein: CASSYHTNAAAYGYTF
V gene: TRBV5-4
J gene: TRBJ1-2

CDR3 protein: CASSLFAQMNTEAFF
V gene: TRBV5-6
J gene: TRBJ1-1

CDR3 protein: CSVTDRGKLFF
V gene: TRBV29-1
J gene: TRBJ1-4

CDR3 protein: CASSSGGNTEAFF
V gene: TRBV7-9
J gene: TRBJ1-1

CDR3 protein: CASSPPTGSGYTF
V gene: TRBV6-2/TRBV6-3
J gene: TRBJ1-2

CDR3 protein: CASSLRADEQYF
V gene: TRBV7-2
J gene: TRBJ2-7

CDR3 protein: CASSLATGGYGYTF
V gene: TRBV5-1
J gene: TRBJ1-2

CDR3 protein: CASSQGLAGGFSYNEQFF
V gene: TRBV2
J gene: TRBJ2-1

CDR3 protein: CASSDQTGGNTEAFF
V gene: TRBV19
J gene: TRBJ1-1

CDR3 protein: CASSLVNAPYEQYF
V gene: TRBV7-8
J gene: TRBJ2-7

CDR3 protein: CASSLLQAGTEAFF
V gene: TRBV7-9
J gene: TRBJ1-1

CDR3 protein: CASSQSFGGKSSYNSPLHF
V gene: TRBV23-1
J gene: TRBJ1-6

CDR3 protein: CSASYNEQFF
V gene: TRBV20-1
J gene: TRBJ2-1

CDR3 protein: CASSESYGVLTAGELFF
V gene: TRBV10-1
J gene: TRBJ2-2

CDR3 protein: CASSLTGRKDEAFF
V gene: TRBV7-2
J gene: TRBJ1-1

CDR3 protein: CASSATRDRVRNEQFF
V gene: TRBV28
J gene: TRBJ2-1

CDR3 protein: CAIGPGGNQPQHF
V gene: TRBV19
J gene: TRBJ1-5

CDR3 protein: CASSPGLNTEAFF
V gene: TRBV5-1
J gene: TRBJ1-1

CDR3 protein: CASSPAGGGRSYGYTF
V gene: TRBV28
J gene: TRBJ1-2

CDR3 protein: CASSLQAGGQPQHF
V gene: TRBV19
J gene: TRBJ1-5

CDR3 protein: CASSIDPGGRSTDTQYF
V gene: TRBV19
J gene: TRBJ2-3

CDR3 protein: CASSRGQGPNEKLFF
V gene: TRBV4-2
J gene: TRBJ1-4

CDR3 protein: CASAGFGGGLQETQYF
V gene: TRBV27
J gene: TRBJ2-5

CDR3 protein: CASSQGQVATSGNNEQFF
V gene: TRBV4-2
J gene: TRBJ2-1

CDR3 protein: CASSLGSGANVLTF
V gene: TRBV7-9
J gene: TRBJ2-6

CDR3 protein: CASSPHRDTEAFF
V gene: TRBV18
J gene: TRBJ1-1

CDR3 protein: CASSPGQGGYGYTF
V gene: TRBV18
J gene: TRBJ1-2

CDR3 protein: CASSLATSGAGELFF
V gene: TRBV28
J gene: TRBJ2-2

CDR3 protein: CASSETGDHEAFF
V gene: TRBV2
J gene: TRBJ1-1

CDR3 protein: CASSIMTEAFF
V gene: TRBV19
J gene: TRBJ1-1

CDR3 protein: CATEARDSYEQYF
V gene: TRBV7-9
J gene: TRBJ2-7

CDR3 protein: CASGLLRPGTGSYNEQFF
V gene: TRBV12-5
J gene: TRBJ2-1

CDR3 protein: CAISLGQGVYGYTF
V gene: TRBV10-3
J gene: TRBJ1-2

CDR3 protein: CAFEEVYIQYF
V gene: TRBV7-9
J gene: TRBJ2-4

CDR3 protein: CASSASGTAEAFF
V gene: TRBV9
J gene: TRBJ1-1

CDR3 protein: CASSQDLGALHF
V gene: TRBV4-3
J gene: TRBJ1-6

CDR3 protein: CASSIDFQDYNEQFF
V gene: TRBV19
J gene: TRBJ2-1

CDR3 protein: CASSEKLRNAPLHF
V gene: TRBV6-1
J gene: TRBJ1-6